The T cell receptor (beta chain) under discussion was sequenced for a study of T cells after yellow fever vaccination. Study-level information: In the case of low-cell-number fractions, SMART-Seq v4 Ultra Low Input was used for preparation.

General observations from the study: Primary-vaccination clones mostly resurfaced post-booster (around 96% CD4, 75% to 90% CD8).

The CDR3 is 13 residues long. The V end lost 0 bases, the J end lost 12 bases, and 15 bases lay between the germline ends. Per germline, CDR1 SGDLS and CDR2 YYNGEE. TCRdb reanalysed the 5' RACE reads using MiXCR and keeps one entry per CDR3 protein. Of tens of thousands of distinct CDR3 sequences detected, 7.4% appear once; the ten largest clones hold 25% to 30%. This clonotype appeared many times. Its antigen is currently unknown. This clonotype was obtained from a man younger than 35 who received the YFV17D yellow fever vaccine. Sequenced material: CD8+ T cells sorted from PBMCs, taken around 14 days after the first yellow fever vaccination. The chain couples TRBV9 to TRBJ1-1; D remains ambiguous. CDR3: CASSVVSSSPTFF. DNA of the CDR3: TGTGCCAGCAGCGTAGTAAGCAGCTCTCCTACTTTCTTT.